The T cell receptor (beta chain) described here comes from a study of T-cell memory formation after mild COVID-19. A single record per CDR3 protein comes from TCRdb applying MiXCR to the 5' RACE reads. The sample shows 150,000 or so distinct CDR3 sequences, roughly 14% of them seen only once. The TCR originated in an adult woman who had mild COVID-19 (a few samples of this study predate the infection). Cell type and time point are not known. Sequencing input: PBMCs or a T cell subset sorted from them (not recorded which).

The CDR3 coding sequence is TGTGCCAGCAGCTTAGGAATCCGAGGGTTCTTC. It is translated as CASSLGIRGFF. The V call is TRBV7-9, the J call TRBJ2-1; no firm D call. The germline V gene encodes CDR1 SEHNR and CDR2 FQNEAQ (reference sequence). The CDR3 totals 11 residues. V was trimmed by 1 base and J by 15 bases, leaving 10 bases between them.